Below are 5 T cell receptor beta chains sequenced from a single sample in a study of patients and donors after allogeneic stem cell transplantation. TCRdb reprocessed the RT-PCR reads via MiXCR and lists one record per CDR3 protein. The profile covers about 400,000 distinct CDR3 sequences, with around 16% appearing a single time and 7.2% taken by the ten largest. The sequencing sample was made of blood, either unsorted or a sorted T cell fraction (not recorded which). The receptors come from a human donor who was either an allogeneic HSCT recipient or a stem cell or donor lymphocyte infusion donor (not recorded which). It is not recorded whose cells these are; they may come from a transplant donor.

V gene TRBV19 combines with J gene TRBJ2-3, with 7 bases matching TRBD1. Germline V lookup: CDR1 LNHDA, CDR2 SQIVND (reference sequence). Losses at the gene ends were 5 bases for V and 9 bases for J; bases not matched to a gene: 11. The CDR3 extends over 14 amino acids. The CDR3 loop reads CASSDRQGTRTQYF. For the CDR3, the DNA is TGTGCCAGTAGTGACAGACAGGGCACGAGGACGCAGTATTTT.

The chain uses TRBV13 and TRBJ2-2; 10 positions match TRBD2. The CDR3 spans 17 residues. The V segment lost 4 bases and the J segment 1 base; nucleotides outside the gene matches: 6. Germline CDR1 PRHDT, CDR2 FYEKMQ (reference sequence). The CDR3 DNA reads TGTGCCAGCAGCTCGTTGACTAGCGGGTTGAACACCGGGGAGCTGTTTTTT. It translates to CASSSLTSGLNTGELFF.

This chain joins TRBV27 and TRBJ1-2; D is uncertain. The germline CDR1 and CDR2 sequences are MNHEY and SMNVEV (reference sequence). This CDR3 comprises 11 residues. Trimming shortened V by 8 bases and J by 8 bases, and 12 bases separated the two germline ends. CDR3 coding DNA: TGTGCCAGCGGGCGTCCTAGGGGCTACACCTTC. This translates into CASGRPRGYTF.

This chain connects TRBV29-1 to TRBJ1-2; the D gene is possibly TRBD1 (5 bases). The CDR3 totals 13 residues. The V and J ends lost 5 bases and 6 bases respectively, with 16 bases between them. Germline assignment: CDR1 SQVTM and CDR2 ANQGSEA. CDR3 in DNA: TGCAGCGTTTTTTTAGAGGGACGACATGGCTACACCTTC. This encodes CSVFLEGRHGYTF.

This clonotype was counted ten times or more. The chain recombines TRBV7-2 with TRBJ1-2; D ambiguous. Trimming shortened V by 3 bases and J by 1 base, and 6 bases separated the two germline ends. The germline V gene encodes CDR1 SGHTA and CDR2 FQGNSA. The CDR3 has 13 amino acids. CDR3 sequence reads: CASSLRRNYGYTF. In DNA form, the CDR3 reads TGTGCCAGCAGCTTGCGCCGTAACTATGGCTACACCTTC.